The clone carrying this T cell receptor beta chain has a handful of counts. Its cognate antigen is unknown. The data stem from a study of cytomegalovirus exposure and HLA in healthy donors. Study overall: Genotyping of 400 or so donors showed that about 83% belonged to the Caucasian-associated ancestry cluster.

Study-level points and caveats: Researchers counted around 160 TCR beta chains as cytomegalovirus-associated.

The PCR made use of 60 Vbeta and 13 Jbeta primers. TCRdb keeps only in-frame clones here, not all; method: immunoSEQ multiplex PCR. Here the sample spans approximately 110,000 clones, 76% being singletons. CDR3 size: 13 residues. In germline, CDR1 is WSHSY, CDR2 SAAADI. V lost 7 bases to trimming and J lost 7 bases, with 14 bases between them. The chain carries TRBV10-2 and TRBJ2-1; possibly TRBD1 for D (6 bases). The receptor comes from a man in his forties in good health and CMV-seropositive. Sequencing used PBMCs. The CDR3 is CASNPTGFNEQFF. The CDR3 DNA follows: TGCGCCAGCAATCCGACAGGATTTAATGAGCAGTTCTTC.